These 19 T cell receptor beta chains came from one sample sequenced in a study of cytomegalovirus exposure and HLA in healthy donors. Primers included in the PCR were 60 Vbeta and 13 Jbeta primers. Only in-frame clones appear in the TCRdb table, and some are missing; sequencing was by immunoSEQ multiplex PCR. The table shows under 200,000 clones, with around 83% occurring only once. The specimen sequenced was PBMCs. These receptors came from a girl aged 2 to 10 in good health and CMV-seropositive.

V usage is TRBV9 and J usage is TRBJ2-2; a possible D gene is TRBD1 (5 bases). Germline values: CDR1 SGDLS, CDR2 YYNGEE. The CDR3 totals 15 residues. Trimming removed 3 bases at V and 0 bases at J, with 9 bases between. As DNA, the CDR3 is TGTGCCAGCAGCGAGGACACTTCGAACACCGGGGAGCTGTTTTTT. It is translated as CASSEDTSNTGELFF.

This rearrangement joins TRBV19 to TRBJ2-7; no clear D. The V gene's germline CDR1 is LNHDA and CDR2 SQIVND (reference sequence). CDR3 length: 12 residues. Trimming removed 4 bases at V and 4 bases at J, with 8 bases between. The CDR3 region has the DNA TGTGCCAGTAGTACAACAGAGTACGAGCAGTACTTC. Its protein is CASSTTEYEQYF. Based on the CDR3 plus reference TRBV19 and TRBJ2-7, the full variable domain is DGGITQSPKYLFRKEGQNVTLSCEQNLNHDAMYWYRQDPGQGLRLIYYSQIVNDFQKGDIAEGYSVSREKKESFPLTVTSAQKNPTAFYLCASSTTEYEQYFGPGTRLTVT.

The CDR3 region has the DNA TGTGCCTGGGGCCGTGGCCGGATAGCGGGAGTGAGTGGAGCCAAAAACATTCAGTACTTC. It codes for CAWGRGRIAGVSGAKNIQYF. V usage is TRBV30 and J usage is TRBJ2-4, with 9 bases lining up with TRBD2. With 5 bases clipped from V and 0 bases from J, the junction kept 20 bases outside the gene matches. This CDR3 has 20 amino acids. The germline gives CDR1 GTSNPN, CDR2 SVGIG (reference sequence). Filled out from reference TRBV30 and TRBJ2-4, the complete variable domain reads SQTIHQWPATLVQPVGSPLSLECTVEGTSNPNLYWYRQAAGRGLQLLFYSVGIGQISSEVPQNLSASRPQDRQFILSSKKLLLSDSGFYLCAWGRGRIAGVSGAKNIQYFGAGTRLSVL.

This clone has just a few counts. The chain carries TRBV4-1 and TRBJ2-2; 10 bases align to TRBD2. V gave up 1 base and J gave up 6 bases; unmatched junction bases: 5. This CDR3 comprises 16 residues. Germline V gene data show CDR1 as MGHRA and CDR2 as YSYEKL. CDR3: CASSQAPGTSAGELFF. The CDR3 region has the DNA TGCGCCAGCAGCCAAGCCCCCGGGACTAGCGCCGGGGAGCTGTTTTTT.

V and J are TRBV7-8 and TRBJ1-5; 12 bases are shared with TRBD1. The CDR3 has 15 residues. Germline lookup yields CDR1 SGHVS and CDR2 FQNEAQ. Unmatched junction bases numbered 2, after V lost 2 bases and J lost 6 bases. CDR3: CASSLWGQGAQPQHF. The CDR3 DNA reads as TGTGCCAGCAGCTTATGGGGACAGGGGGCTCAGCCCCAGCATTTT.

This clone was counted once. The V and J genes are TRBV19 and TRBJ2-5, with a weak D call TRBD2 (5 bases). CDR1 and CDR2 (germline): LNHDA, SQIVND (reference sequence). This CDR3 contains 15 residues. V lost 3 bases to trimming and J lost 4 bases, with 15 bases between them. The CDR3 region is CASSIPRSGSETQYF. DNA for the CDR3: TGTGCCAGTAGTATTCCACGGTCGGGGTCAGAGACCCAGTACTTC.

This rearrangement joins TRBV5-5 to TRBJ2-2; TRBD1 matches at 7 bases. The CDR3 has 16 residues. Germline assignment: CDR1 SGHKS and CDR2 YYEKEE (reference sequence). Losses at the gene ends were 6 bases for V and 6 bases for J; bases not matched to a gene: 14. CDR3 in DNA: TGTGCCAGCACCATGACCGGGACAGATTCCGCCGGGGAGCTGTTTTTT. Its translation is CASTMTGTDSAGELFF.

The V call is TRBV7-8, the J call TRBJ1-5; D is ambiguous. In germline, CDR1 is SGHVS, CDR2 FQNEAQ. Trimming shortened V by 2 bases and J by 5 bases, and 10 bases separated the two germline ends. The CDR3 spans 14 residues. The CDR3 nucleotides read TGTGCCAGCAGCTTACGTCGTTCGTATCAGCCCCAGCATTTT. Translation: CASSLRRSYQPQHF.

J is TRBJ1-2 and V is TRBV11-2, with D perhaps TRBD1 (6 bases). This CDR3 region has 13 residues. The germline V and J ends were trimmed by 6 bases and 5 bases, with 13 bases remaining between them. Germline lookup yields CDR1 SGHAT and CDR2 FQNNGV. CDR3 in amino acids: CASRPTGEYGYTF. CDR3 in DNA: TGTGCCAGCAGACCGACAGGAGAGTATGGCTACACCTTC. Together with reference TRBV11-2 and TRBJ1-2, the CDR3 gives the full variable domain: EAGVAQSPRYKIIEKRQSVAFWCNPISGHATLYWYQQILGQGPKLLIQFQNNGVVDDSQLPKDRFSAERLKGVDSTLKIQPAKLEDSAVYLCASRPTGEYGYTFGSGTRLTVV.

DNA of the CDR3: TGTGCCAGCAGGCGATTGATGGGGGCGTTCTACGAGCAGTACTTC. Its translation is CASRRLMGAFYEQYF. This sequence joins TRBV27 and TRBJ2-7, with D maybe TRBD1 (6 bases). The CDR3 totals 15 residues. V lost 6 bases and J lost 3, with 18 bases in between. Germline CDR1 reads MNHEY; CDR2 reads SMNVEV (reference sequence).

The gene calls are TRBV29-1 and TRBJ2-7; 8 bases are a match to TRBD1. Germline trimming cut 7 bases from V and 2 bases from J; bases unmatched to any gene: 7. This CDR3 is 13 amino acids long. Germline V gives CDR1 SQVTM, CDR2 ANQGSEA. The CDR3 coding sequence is TGCAGCGCCTCGGGACAGGCTACCTACGAGCAGTACTTC. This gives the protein CSASGQATYEQYF.

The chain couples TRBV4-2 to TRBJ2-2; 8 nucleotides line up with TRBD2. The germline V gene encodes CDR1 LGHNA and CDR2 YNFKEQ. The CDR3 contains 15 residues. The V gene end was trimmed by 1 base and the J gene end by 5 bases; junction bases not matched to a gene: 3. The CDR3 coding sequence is TGTGCCAGCAGCCAAGTTTCTAGCGGGACCGGGGAGCTGTTTTTT. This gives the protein CASSQVSSGTGELFF.

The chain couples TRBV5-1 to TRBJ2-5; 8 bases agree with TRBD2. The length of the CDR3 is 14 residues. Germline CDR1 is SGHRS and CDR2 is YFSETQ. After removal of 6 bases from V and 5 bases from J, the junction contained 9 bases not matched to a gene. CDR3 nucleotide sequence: TGCGCCAGCAACTACGGGACTAGGGGGGAGACCCAGTACTTC. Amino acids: CASNYGTRGETQYF.

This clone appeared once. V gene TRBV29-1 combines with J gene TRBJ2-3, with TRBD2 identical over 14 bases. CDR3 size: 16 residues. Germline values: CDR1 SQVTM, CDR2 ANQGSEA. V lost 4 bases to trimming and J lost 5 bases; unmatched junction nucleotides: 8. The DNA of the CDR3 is TGCAGCGTTGGGGTTGTGGGACTAGCGGGAGTAGATACGCAGTATTTT. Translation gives CSVGVVGLAGVDTQYF.

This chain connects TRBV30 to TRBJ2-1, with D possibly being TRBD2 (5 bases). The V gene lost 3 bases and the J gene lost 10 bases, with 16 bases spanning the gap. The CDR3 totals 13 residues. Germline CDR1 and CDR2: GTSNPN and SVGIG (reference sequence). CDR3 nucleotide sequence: TGTGCCTGGAGCGGCGGGCTAGACACAGAGCAGTTCTTC. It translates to CAWSGGLDTEQFF. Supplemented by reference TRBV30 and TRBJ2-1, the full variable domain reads SQTIHQWPATLVQPVGSPLSLECTVEGTSNPNLYWYRQAAGRGLQLLFYSVGIGQISSEVPQNLSASRPQDRQFILSSKKLLLSDSGFYLCAWSGGLDTEQFFGPGTRLTVL.

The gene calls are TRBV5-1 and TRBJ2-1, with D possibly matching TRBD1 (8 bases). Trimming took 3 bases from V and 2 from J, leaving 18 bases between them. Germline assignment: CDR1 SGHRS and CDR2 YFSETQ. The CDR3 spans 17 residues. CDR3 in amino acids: CASSWGGGQGPYNEQFF. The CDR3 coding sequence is TGCGCCAGCAGCTGGGGGGGCGGACAGGGCCCCTACAATGAGCAGTTCTTC.

The CDR3 reads CSVAGTGGYEQYF. The CDR3 coding sequence is TGCAGCGTTGCCGGGACAGGGGGTTACGAGCAGTACTTC. The rearrangement joins TRBV29-1 to TRBJ2-7, with 11 nucleotides matching TRBD1. The CDR3 sequence is 13 residues long. After removal of 4 bases from V and 4 bases from J, the junction contained 3 bases not matched to a gene. CDR1 and CDR2 (germline): SQVTM, ANQGSEA.

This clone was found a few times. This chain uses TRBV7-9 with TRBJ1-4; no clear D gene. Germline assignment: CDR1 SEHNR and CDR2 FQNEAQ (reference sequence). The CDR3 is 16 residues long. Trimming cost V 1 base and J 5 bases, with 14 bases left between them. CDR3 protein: CASSLGGRRSNEKLFF. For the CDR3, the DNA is TGTGCCAGCAGCTTAGGCGGCCGCCGAAGCAATGAAAAACTGTTTTTT.

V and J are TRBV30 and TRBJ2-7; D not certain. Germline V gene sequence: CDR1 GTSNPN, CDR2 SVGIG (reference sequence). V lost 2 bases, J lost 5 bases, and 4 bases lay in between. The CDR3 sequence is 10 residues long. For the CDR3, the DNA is TGTGCCTGGAGTCGTCACGAGCAGTACTTC. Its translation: CAWSRHEQYF. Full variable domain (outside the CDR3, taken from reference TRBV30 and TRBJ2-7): SQTIHQWPATLVQPVGSPLSLECTVEGTSNPNLYWYRQAAGRGLQLLFYSVGIGQISSEVPQNLSASRPQDRQFILSSKKLLLSDSGFYLCAWSRHEQYFGPGTRLTVT.